This TCR beta chain comes out of a study of control samples from healthy donors and cancer patients. The CDR3 consists of 15 residues. Germline CDR1 reads GTSNPN; CDR2 reads SVGIG (reference sequence). Trimming removed 3 bases from V and 4 bases from J; junction bases left unmatched: 8. Assay used: immunoSEQ multiplex PCR; TCRdb lists only in-frame clones, some missing. The sample shows 90,000 to 95,000 clones, 85% of them seen only once. Sequenced: blood. The TCR originated in a man younger than 40 in good health. The chain has TRBV30 and TRBJ2-2; TRBD1 aligns across 7 bases. The CDR3 DNA sequence: TGTGCCTGGAGGCAAGGGACAGCGCGCACCGGGGAGCTGTTTTTT. This codes for CAWRQGTARTGELFF.